This TCR beta chain stems from a study of immune characterization of retroperitoneal liposarcoma. Germline loops: CDR1 SEHNR, CDR2 FQNEAQ (reference sequence). Trimming cost V 5 bases and J 5 bases, with 9 bases left between them. The CDR3 covers 12 residues. TCRdb analysed the PCR reads with MiXCR anew, one entry per CDR3 protein. The profile shows 12,000 or so distinct CDR3 sequences, approximately 28% of them singletons. This clonotype ranks as medium-sized. Sequencing was carried out using tumor tissue. This sequence joins TRBV7-9 and TRBJ2-5; the D gene is possibly TRBD2 (6 bases). This receptor was obtained from a female donor with retroperitoneal liposarcoma. The CDR3 DNA reads TGTGCCAGCAGCCCCCGGGGGGAGACCCAGTACTTC. This translates into CASSPRGETQYF.